This T cell receptor beta chain was obtained from a study of cytomegalovirus exposure and HLA in healthy donors. The PCR had 60 Vbeta and 13 Jbeta primers. Assay: immunoSEQ multiplex PCR; the TCRdb copy retains only in-frame clones and omits some. Of 85,000 to 95,000 clones listed, 60% to 85% are singletons. V was clipped by 6 bases and J by 4 bases, with 16 bases between them. This CDR3 spans 15 amino acids. Germline lookup yields CDR1 SGHTA and CDR2 FQGNSA. The TCR comes from a man aged 30 to 39 in good health and CMV-seropositive. The sample was PBMCs. The rearrangement joins TRBV7-2 to TRBJ2-1, with D possibly being TRBD2 (6 bases). CDR3 DNA: TGTGCCAGCAGACTCGGACTACCCCCATACAATGAGCAGTTCTTC. It yields the protein CASRLGLPPYNEQFF.